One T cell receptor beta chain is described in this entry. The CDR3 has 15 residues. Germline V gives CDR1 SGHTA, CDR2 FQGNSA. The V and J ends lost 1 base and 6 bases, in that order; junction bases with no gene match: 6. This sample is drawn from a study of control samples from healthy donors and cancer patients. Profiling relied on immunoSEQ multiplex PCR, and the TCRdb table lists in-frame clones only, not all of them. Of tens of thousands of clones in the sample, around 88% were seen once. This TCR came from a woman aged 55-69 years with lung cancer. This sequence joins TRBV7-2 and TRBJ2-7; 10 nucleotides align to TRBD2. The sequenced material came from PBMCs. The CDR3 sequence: CASSLVRSGGGEQYF. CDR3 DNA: TGTGCCAGCAGCTTAGTGAGGAGCGGGGGGGGCGAGCAGTACTTC.